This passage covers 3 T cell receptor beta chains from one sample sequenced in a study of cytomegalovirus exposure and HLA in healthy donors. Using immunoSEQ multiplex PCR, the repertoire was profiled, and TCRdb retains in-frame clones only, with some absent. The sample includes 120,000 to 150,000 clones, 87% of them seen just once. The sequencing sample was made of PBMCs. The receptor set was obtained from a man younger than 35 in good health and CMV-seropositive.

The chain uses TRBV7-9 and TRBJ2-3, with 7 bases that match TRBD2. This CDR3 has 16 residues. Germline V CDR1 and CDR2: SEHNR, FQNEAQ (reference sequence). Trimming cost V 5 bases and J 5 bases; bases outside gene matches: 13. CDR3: CASSPGEAGAGDTQYF. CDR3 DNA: TGTGCCAGCAGCCCCGGGGAGGCGGGAGCGGGAGATACGCAGTATTTT.

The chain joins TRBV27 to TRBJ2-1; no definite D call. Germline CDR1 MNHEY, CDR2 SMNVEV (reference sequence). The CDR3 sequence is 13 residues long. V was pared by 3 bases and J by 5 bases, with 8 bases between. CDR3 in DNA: TGTGCCAGCAGTTTTCAACTGAACAATGAGCAGTTCTTC. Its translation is CASSFQLNNEQFF.

The CDR3 loop reads CSVEDGESYEQYF. In nucleotides, the CDR3 is TGCAGCGTTGAAGACGGGGAGTCCTACGAGCAGTACTTC. This chain links TRBV29-1 with TRBJ2-7; perhaps TRBD2 as D (5 bases). Germline V CDR1 and CDR2: SQVTM, ANQGSEA. The CDR3 consists of 13 residues. Trimming cost V 0 bases and J 1 base, with 7 bases left between them.